Below, 5 T cell receptor beta chains from the same sample are listed, as sequenced in a study of T-cell reconstitution after alpha-beta-depleted transplantation in children. For TCRbeta, the library was prepared with unique molecular identifiers. Each CDR3 protein is one row after TCRdb ran MiXCR on the PCR reads. The table has roughly 500,000 distinct CDR3 sequences, around a third seen once. Sequenced material: PBMCs from the stem cell graft donor, taken from the stem cell graft. These receptors all come from a human donor who donated a stem cell graft to a child with aplastic anemia.

The chain carries TRBV24-1 and TRBJ2-3; 8 bases line up with TRBD1. CDR3 length: 16 residues. The junction had 10 bases not matched to a gene; V was cut back by 3 bases and J by 6 bases. Germline V lookup: CDR1 KGHDR, CDR2 SFDVKD. In DNA, the CDR3 is TGTGCCACCAGTGATCCAAGGACAGGGAGCTCCGATACGCAGTATTTT. This gives the protein CATSDPRTGSSDTQYF.

The chain couples TRBV19 to TRBJ2-1; D not resolved. Trimming left V 3 bases short and J 0 bases short, with 9 bases between. Germline V gene lookup returns CDR1 LNHDA and CDR2 SQIVND (reference sequence). The CDR3 sequence is 15 residues long. CDR3 sequence: CASSILGLSYNEQFF. The CDR3 DNA is TGTGCCAGTAGTATTCTGGGTCTCTCCTACAATGAGCAGTTCTTC.

This clonotype came up a few times. This chain uses TRBV5-6 with TRBJ2-7, with 7 bases that match TRBD1. Trimming removed 1 base from V and 0 bases from J; junction bases left unmatched: 4. The CDR3 is 15 amino acids. The germline V gene encodes CDR1 SGHDT and CDR2 YYEEEE. The CDR3 spells CASSLTGDGSYEQYV. The CDR3 DNA follows: TGTGCCAGCAGCTTGACAGGGGACGGCTCCTACGAGCAGTACGTC.

In its sample, this clonotype was seen a few times. The J gene is TRBJ2-3, the V gene TRBV10-3; possible D gene TRBD1, 6 bases. This CDR3 spans 14 amino acids. V was pared by 8 bases and J by 0 bases, with 12 bases between. Germline-derived CDR1 and CDR2 are ENHRY and SYGVKD. CDR3 sequence (DNA): TGTGCCATCGGCCGGGACACCAGCACAGATACGCAGTATTTT. Its translation is CAIGRDTSTDTQYF.

The CDR3 DNA reads TGTGCCAGCAGTGGGACAGCGCCCATGAACACTGAAGCTTTCTTT. This gives the protein CASSGTAPMNTEAFF. The chain carries TRBV2 and TRBJ1-1; tentative D call: TRBD1 (6 bases). CDR3 length: 15 residues. Germline values: CDR1 SNHLY, CDR2 FYNNEI. V lost 4 bases and J lost 0, with 12 bases in between. The full variable domain, rest sourced from reference TRBV2 and TRBJ1-1, is EPEVTQTPSHQVTQMGQEVILRCVPISNHLYFYWYRQILGQKVEFLVSFYNNEISEKSEIFDDQFSVERPDGSNFTLKIRSTKLEDSAMYFCASSGTAPMNTEAFFGQGTRLTVV.